One and the same sample provided the 29 T cell receptor beta chains below, sequenced in a study of control samples from healthy donors and cancer patients. Repertoires were generated with immunoSEQ multiplex PCR, while TCRdb's copy carries only in-frame clones and drops some. The sample has 150,000 to 200,000 clones; around 90% are singletons. Sequencing used blood. Source of these receptors: a woman aged 25 to 39 in good health.

V usage is TRBV6-6 and J usage is TRBJ2-1; 8 nucleotides match TRBD2. The CDR3 runs 12 residues. Germline CDR1 MNHNY, CDR2 SVGAGI (reference sequence). V was clipped by 5 bases and J by 11 bases; unmatched bases: 5. The CDR3 nucleotides read TGTGCCAGCAGTCCAGCGGGAGAGAAGCAGTTCTTC. The encoded protein is CASSPAGEKQFF.

The V gene is TRBV5-1, the J gene TRBJ1-4; a possible D gene is TRBD1 (6 bases). Germline CDR1 is SGHRS and CDR2 is YFSETQ. The CDR3 sequence is 16 residues long. V lost 2 bases to trimming and J lost 4 bases, with 15 bases between them. The CDR3 loop reads CASSFSPPDSNEKLFF. The CDR3 nucleotides are TGCGCCAGCAGCTTTTCCCCGCCGGACAGTAATGAAAAACTGTTTTTT.

Worth noting for this clone: Other nucleotide sequences in the sample specify the same CDR3. V and J are TRBV4-1 and TRBJ2-7; D may be TRBD1 (6 bases). The V gene lost 2 bases and the J gene lost 4 bases, with 6 bases spanning the gap. CDR1 is MGHRA and CDR2 is YSYEKL in the germline V gene. The CDR3 runs 12 residues. The CDR3 DNA sequence: TGCGCCAGCAGCCAAACAGGGTACGAGCAGTACTTC. Protein sequence: CASSQTGYEQYF.

This clone was observed a single time. The same CDR3 is also encoded by other DNA sequences in this sample. This chain uses TRBV30 with TRBJ1-1; the match to TRBD1 covers 9 bases. The V gene's germline CDR1 is GTSNPN and CDR2 SVGIG (reference sequence). CDR3 size: 14 residues. Unmatched junction bases numbered 5, after V lost 1 base and J lost 5 bases. CDR3 in amino acids: CAWSAGTGNTEAFF. In DNA, the CDR3 is TGTGCCTGGAGTGCCGGGACAGGGAATACTGAAGCTTTCTTT.

The CDR3 sequence is CASSPRRSWNPDTQYF. In nucleotides, the CDR3 is TGTGCCAGCAGCCCTAGGAGGAGTTGGAACCCAGATACGCAGTATTTT. The rearrangement joins TRBV7-2 to TRBJ2-3, with TRBD2 as a possible D gene (5 bases). Germline V gene lookup returns CDR1 SGHTA and CDR2 FQGNSA. The CDR3 totals 16 residues. V gave up 5 bases and J gave up 4 bases, with 19 bases separating them.

This clone appeared once. J is TRBJ1-1 and V is TRBV9; no firm D call. Germline CDR1 and CDR2: SGDLS and YYNGEE. There are 14 residues in the CDR3. Trimming removed 3 bases from V and 10 bases from J, with 19 bases in between. The CDR3 DNA sequence: TGTGCCAGCAGCGCCGAACAGAGAGCGGGGATAGCTTTCTTT. It is translated as CASSAEQRAGIAFF.

This chain joins TRBV12-3 or TRBV12-4 and TRBJ2-1, with D possibly TRBD2 on 5 matching bases. This CDR3 spans 13 amino acids. V dropped 7 bases and J dropped 10 bases, with 17 bases sitting between them. CDR3 in amino acids: CASTSGYLGEQFF. CDR3 nucleotide sequence: TGTGCCAGCACGTCGGGGTACTTAGGGGAGCAGTTCTTC.

This rearrangement joins TRBV19 to TRBJ1-1; the D is unclear. The CDR3 covers 14 residues. V was trimmed by 7 bases and J by 3 bases, leaving 15 bases between them. In germline, CDR1 is LNHDA, CDR2 SQIVND (reference sequence). The CDR3 protein is CASTPVGGDTEAFF. As DNA, the CDR3 is TGTGCCAGTACCCCGGTGGGTGGGGACACTGAAGCTTTCTTT.

This chain uses TRBV2 with TRBJ1-2; D remains ambiguous. This CDR3 has 13 amino acids. The V gene lost 3 bases and the J gene lost 0 bases, with 5 bases spanning the gap. Per germline, CDR1 SNHLY and CDR2 FYNNEI. The CDR3 here is CASSDVANYGYTF. DNA for the CDR3: TGTGCCAGCAGTGACGTAGCTAACTATGGCTACACCTTC.

The V and J genes are TRBV7-9 and TRBJ2-7; D is perhaps TRBD2 (6 bases). V was clipped by 5 bases and J by 0 bases, with 11 bases between them. The CDR3 contains 14 residues. Germline V lookup: CDR1 SEHNR, CDR2 FQNEAQ (reference sequence). CDR3 sequence (DNA): TGTGCCAGCAGCCCCACTAGCACCTCCTACGAGCAGTACTTC. Encoded protein: CASSPTSTSYEQYF.

V and J are TRBV12-3 or TRBV12-4 and TRBJ1-5, with no clear D. The CDR3 is 12 residues long. Trimming took off 4 bases at V and 6 bases at J, with 7 bases between the two ends. The CDR3 DNA is TGTGCCAGCAGTTCCATAAGTCAGCCCCAGCATTTT. Translated, it gives CASSSISQPQHF.

The V call is TRBV30, the J call TRBJ2-7; 9 bases map to TRBD1. The germline CDR1 and CDR2 sequences are GTSNPN and SVGIG (reference sequence). Trimming cost V 5 bases and J 3 bases; bases outside gene matches: 5. This CDR3 contains 13 residues. In DNA, the CDR3 is TGTGCCTGGGCCGGGACAGGGATCTACGAGCAGTACTTC. Translation: CAWAGTGIYEQYF.

The chain joins TRBV19 to TRBJ2-3, with D tentatively TRBD2 (6 bases). The CDR3 extends over 15 amino acids. Germline loops: CDR1 LNHDA, CDR2 SQIVND (reference sequence). V lost 1 base, J lost 4 bases, and 12 bases lay in between. CDR3 DNA sequence: TGTGCCAGTAGTATAGGGGGCCGGGAGCCAGATACGCAGTATTTT. This translates into CASSIGGREPDTQYF.

This CDR3 reads CASSLASGRTDTQYF. CDR3 bases: TGCGCCAGCAGCCTTGCTAGCGGGAGAACAGATACGCAGTATTTT. This chain uses TRBV4-3 with TRBJ2-3; 10 bases match TRBD2. V was clipped by 4 bases and J by 3 bases; unmatched bases: 4. This CDR3 has 15 amino acids. Germline assignment: CDR1 LGHNA and CDR2 YSLEER.

V is TRBV18 and J is TRBJ1-1; D not certain. This CDR3 is built from 14 residues. The germline gives CDR1 KGHSH, CDR2 LQKENI. V lost 6 bases to trimming and J lost 1 base, with 12 bases between them. CDR3 sequence (DNA): TGTGCCAGCTCGCATTCCTCGACGAACACTGAAGCTTTCTTT. This encodes CASSHSSTNTEAFF.

The chain uses TRBV4-2 and TRBJ1-1; D is perhaps TRBD1 (6 bases). The CDR3 extends over 16 amino acids. Germline CDR1 LGHNA, CDR2 YNFKEQ. The germline V and J ends were trimmed by 6 bases and 2 bases, with 19 bases remaining between them. The CDR3 DNA reads TGTGCCAGCAGGGATTCTTTTCAGGGGACCAACACTGAAGCTTTCTTT. It encodes CASRDSFQGTNTEAFF.

On this clone: Germline is not matched at one junction end, which may reflect a read error. The genes are TRBV7-2 and TRBJ1-3; D is unclear. Germline V gene lookup returns CDR1 SGHTA and CDR2 FQGNSA. The CDR3 covers 15 residues. CDR3 nucleotides: TGTGCCAGCAGCATAGCCACAGATTCTGGAAACACCATATATTTT. This sequence encodes CASSIATDSGNTIYF.

The chain couples TRBV2 to TRBJ2-1; D is uncertain. Germline CDR1 SNHLY, CDR2 FYNNEI. Trimming removed 8 bases at V and 0 bases at J, with 11 bases between. This CDR3 has 14 residues. CDR3 sequence (DNA): TGTGCCAGCTTCGGTAGAAGCTCCTACAATGAGCAGTTCTTC. It codes for CASFGRSSYNEQFF.

The rearrangement joins TRBV9 to TRBJ1-1, with D tentatively TRBD1 (5 bases). The CDR3 is made up of 16 amino acids. Trimming cost V 0 bases and J 1 base, with 13 bases left between them. Germline assignment: CDR1 SGDLS and CDR2 YYNGEE. The CDR3 loop reads CASSVDDSLGNTEAFF. The CDR3, as DNA: TGTGCCAGCAGCGTAGACGACAGCCTAGGGAACACTGAAGCTTTCTTT.

The rearrangement joins TRBV14 to TRBJ1-2; D unresolved. The germline gives CDR1 SGHDN, CDR2 FVKESK. This CDR3 contains 17 residues. V gave up 4 bases and J gave up 8 bases, with 26 bases separating them. CDR3: CASSLLRANPRGKGYTF. The CDR3 DNA sequence: TGTGCCAGCAGCCTACTAAGGGCCAACCCACGAGGGAAAGGCTACACCTTC. Using reference TRBV14 and TRBJ1-2 for the parts outside the CDR3, the full variable domain is EAGVTQFPSHSVIEKGQTVTLRCDPISGHDNLYWYRRVMGKEIKFLLHFVKESKQDESGMPNNRFLAERTGGTYSTLKVQPAELEDSGVYFCASSLLRANPRGKGYTFGSGTRLTVV.

This chain joins TRBV10-3 and TRBJ2-3, with D uncertain. V gave up 2 bases and J gave up 5 bases, with 2 bases separating them. CDR1 ENHRY and CDR2 SYGVKD come from the germline V gene. CDR3 length: 11 amino acids. CDR3 region: CAISEEDTQYF. In nucleotides, the CDR3 is TGTGCCATCAGTGAGGAAGATACGCAGTATTTT.

V gene TRBV7-9 combines with J gene TRBJ2-7; D may match TRBD1 or TRBD2 (6 bases each). This CDR3 is 14 amino acids long. Deletions cut 1 base from V and 4 bases from J, with 11 bases between. Germline CDR1 reads SEHNR; CDR2 reads FQNEAQ (reference sequence). CDR3 sequence reads: CASSLGGGWYEQYF. The CDR3 DNA reads TGTGCCAGCAGCTTAGGAGGGGGGTGGTACGAGCAGTACTTC.

J is TRBJ2-3 and V is TRBV4-2; D gene uncertain. This CDR3 has 15 residues. Germline V gives CDR1 LGHNA, CDR2 YNFKEQ. The ends were cut back, 1 base at V and 2 bases at J, with 10 bases in the middle. CDR3 sequence: CASSQALAHTDTQYF. CDR3 DNA: TGTGCCAGCAGCCAAGCTTTGGCTCACACAGATACGCAGTATTTT.

The J gene is TRBJ2-2, the V gene TRBV29-1; possible D gene TRBD1, 5 bases. V dropped 6 bases and J dropped 1 base, with 9 bases sitting between them. Germline CDR1 is SQVTM and CDR2 is ANQGSEA. The CDR3 runs to 13 residues. The CDR3 bases are TGCAGCGTACCCACAGGGAACACCGGGGAGCTGTTTTTT. This codes for CSVPTGNTGELFF.

The chain combines TRBV4-1 with TRBJ1-5; no definite D call. The CDR3 contains 18 residues. Germline V lookup: CDR1 MGHRA, CDR2 YSYEKL. The V and J ends lost 0 bases and 2 bases respectively, with 17 bases between them. The CDR3 is CASSQDSLDSTGNQPQHF. The CDR3 region has the DNA TGCGCCAGCAGCCAAGATTCGCTCGACTCCACCGGCAATCAGCCCCAGCATTTT.

V usage is TRBV3-1 (or the pseudogene TRBV3-2) and J usage is TRBJ2-7; 12 bases align to TRBD2. The ends lost 1 base at V and 4 bases at J; junction bases unmatched: 2. The CDR3 totals 15 residues. Germline CDR1 LGHDT, CDR2 YNNKEL (reference sequence). The CDR3 sequence: CASSQGTSGIYEQYF. CDR3 nucleotides: TGTGCCAGCAGCCAAGGGACTAGCGGGATTTACGAGCAGTACTTC.

This clone came up once. This chain connects TRBV20-1 to TRBJ1-2; D gene unclear. The germline gives CDR1 DFQATT, CDR2 SNEGSKA (reference sequence). The CDR3 sequence is 10 residues long. V was pared by 4 bases and J by 8 bases, with 8 bases between. CDR3 protein: CSATDTGYTF. The CDR3 bases are TGCAGTGCTACAGACACGGGCTACACCTTC.

The chain is built from TRBV10-1 and TRBJ2-1; 12 positions match TRBD2. J gave up 7 bases and V 6 bases, and 7 bases lay outside the gene matches. Germline-derived CDR1 and CDR2 are WNHNN and SYGVQD (reference sequence). The CDR3 is 15 amino acids. The DNA of the CDR3 is TGCGCCAGCAGCCCCGGGACTAGCGGGTTTAATGAGCAGTTCTTC. It is translated as CASSPGTSGFNEQFF.

The CDR3, as DNA: TGTGCCAGCAGTTTGACAGGGGACACTGAAGCTTTCTTT. Protein product: CASSLTGDTEAFF. The rearrangement links TRBV12-3 or TRBV12-4 to TRBJ1-1; 8 bases fit TRBD1. The V segment lost 3 bases and the J segment 3 bases; nucleotides outside the gene matches: 0. The CDR3 is 13 residues long.